These T cell receptor beta chains were read from a single sample in a study of T cells in Graves' hyperthyroidism and ophthalmopathy. TCRdb called the multiplex PCR reads again in MiXCR, with one record for every CDR3 protein. The profile shows about 620,000 distinct CDR3 sequences, around 15% of them singletons. Input material: blood. These receptors came from a young woman with Graves' hyperthyroidism. Both conserved end residues are part of each CDR3.

V gene	J gene	CDR3 protein
TRBV5-4	TRBJ2-1	CASSLEGRAKQFF
TRBV7-2	TRBJ2-3	CASSFDSTDTQYF
TRBV7-2	TRBJ2-5	CASSLGWAGEWYF
TRBV6-1	TRBJ2-7	CASSDEDRGRNEQYF
TRBV9	TRBJ2-1	CASSVGTSGFDDEQFF
TRBV7-2	TRBJ2-3	CASSLLRDWRTDTQYF
TRBV30	TRBJ1-1	CAWSVGGGPEAFF
TRBV5-4	TRBJ2-3	CASSLGGPSSTDTQYF
TRBV28	TRBJ2-1	CASSYATGGLNEQFF
TRBV28	TRBJ1-5	CASREGTGRGNQPQHF
TRBV10-3	TRBJ2-7	CAISELTEQYF
TRBV3-1	TRBJ2-1	CASSHYNEQFF
TRBV9	TRBJ1-2	CASSTRNRTYGYTF
TRBV5-1	TRBJ1-5	CASSLVAGPYQPQHF
TRBV24-1	TRBJ1-5	CATTCPGDLYSNQPQHF
TRBV28	TRBJ2-7	CASRPGTVYEQYF
TRBV9	TRBJ2-2	CASSKQDHHGELFF
TRBV29-1	TRBJ2-3	CSVESGRTDTQYF
TRBV7-8	TRBJ2-3	CASSVTSGSTSVDTQYF
TRBV9	TRBJ2-2	CASSPRPQDRAPGELFF
TRBV9	TRBJ2-1	CASSPTGTSENNEQFF
TRBV7-8	TRBJ2-5	CASRLTLDQETQYF
TRBV7-2	TRBJ2-5	CASSAGPTTQETQYF
TRBV5-1	TRBJ2-1	CASSLSLTGSYNEQFF
TRBV27	TRBJ2-2	CASSFSWDTGELFF
TRBV4-1	TRBJ2-1	CASSQVVGLELSLEQFF
TRBV12-3/TRBV12-4	TRBJ2-5	CASSWGGGQETQYF
TRBV27	TRBJ2-5	CASRPDSGRETQYF
TRBV5-4	TRBJ2-1	CASSLDYEGEQFF
TRBV5-1	TRBJ2-7	CASSLFQGGIYEQYF
TRBV10-3	TRBJ2-6	CAILPSGSSGANVLTF
TRBV30	TRBJ1-4	CAWSVGVGEKLFF
TRBV7-9	TRBJ1-4	CASSPTDRGAEKLFF
TRBV27	TRBJ2-7	CASSKGLAEGNLYEQYF
TRBV5-4	TRBJ2-1	CASNSGINEQFF
TRBV20-1	TRBJ1-1	CSADLRGDTEAFF
TRBV6-2/TRBV6-3	TRBJ2-3	CASSYSESGNTQYF
TRBV2	TRBJ1-1	CASSGAGRMNTEAFF
TRBV24-1	TRBJ1-2	CATRSGANYGYTF
TRBV6-5	TRBJ1-6	CASSYKGADNSPLHF
TRBV28	TRBJ1-6	CASSLNGPAYNSPLHF
TRBV5-1	TRBJ2-5	CASSQTSGRRGETQYF
TRBV7-8	TRBJ2-5	CASSLGEETQYF
TRBV5-1	TRBJ2-7	CASKDSDTYEQYF
TRBV5-1	TRBJ2-7	CASSLIWQKSGYEQYF
TRBV7-2	TRBJ2-7	CASSVGTVVEQYF
TRBV6-1	TRBJ1-1	CASSVFSGLMNTEAFF
TRBV12-3/TRBV12-4	TRBJ1-1	CASSRTVVSEAFF
TRBV5-5	TRBJ2-5	CASSLRLAGGQETQYF
TRBV6-2/TRBV6-3	TRBJ2-1	CASSAAEQFF
TRBV13	TRBJ2-3	CASSLGSVPDLAEDTDTQYF
TRBV11-1	TRBJ2-7	CASSPLAGEYEQYF
TRBV28	TRBJ2-3	CASSLRQLTDTQYF
TRBV2	TRBJ1-1	CASSVQGAGNTEAFF
TRBV20-1	TRBJ1-6	CSARGDRANSPLHF
TRBV27	TRBJ2-6	CASSLKTSGANVPTF
TRBV13	TRBJ2-7	CASSSQGKQYF
TRBV11-2	TRBJ2-7	CASSWMGDEQYF
TRBV29-1	TRBJ2-7	CSVERQELWGYEQYF
TRBV7-9	TRBJ2-3	CASNSGLAGGDIDTQYF